Listed here is a single T cell receptor (beta chain). The CDR3 has 13 amino acids. Losses at the gene ends were 6 bases for V and 7 bases for J; bases not matched to a gene: 7. CDR1 and CDR2 (germline): SNHLY, FYNNEI. This sample is drawn from a study of blood T cell repertoires in COVID-19. Sequencing was performed with immunoSEQ multiplex PCR; in TCRdb, only in-frame clones are kept and a portion is missing. The sample has 250,000 to 350,000 clones; roughly nine tenths are singletons. The specimen sequenced was PBMCs or T cells enriched from blood (not recorded which). The sequence was obtained from a man in his fifties or sixties who had recovered from COVID-19. V gene TRBV2 combines with J gene TRBJ1-1; 8 nucleotides agree with TRBD1. The CDR3 sequence is CASRLTGVGEAFF. DNA for the CDR3: TGTGCCAGCAGGTTGACAGGGGTAGGTGAAGCTTTCTTT.